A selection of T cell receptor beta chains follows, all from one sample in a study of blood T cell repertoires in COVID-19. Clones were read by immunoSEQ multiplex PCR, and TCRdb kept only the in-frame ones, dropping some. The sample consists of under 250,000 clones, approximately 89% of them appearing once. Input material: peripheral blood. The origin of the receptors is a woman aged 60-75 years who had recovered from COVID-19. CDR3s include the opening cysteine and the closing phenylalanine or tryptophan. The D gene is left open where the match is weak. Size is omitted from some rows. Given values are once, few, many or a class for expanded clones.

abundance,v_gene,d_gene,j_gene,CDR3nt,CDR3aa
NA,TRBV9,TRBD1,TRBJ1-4,TGTGCCAGCAGCGCGACAGGGGGCGTTTGGGAAAAACTGTTTTTT,CASSATGGVWEKLFF
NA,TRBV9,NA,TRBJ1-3,TGTGCCAGCAGCGATATACAGGGCTCTGGAAACACCATATATTTT,CASSDIQGSGNTIYF
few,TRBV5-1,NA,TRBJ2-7,TGCGCCAGCAGTCCGGACAGCCGTATTGCCTACGAGCAGTACTTC,CASSPDSRIAYEQYF
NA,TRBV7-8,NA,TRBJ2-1,TGTGCCAGCAACCAATCAAGAGGGAAGGGGAGGGGGAATGAGCAGTTCTTC,CASNQSRGKGRGNEQFF
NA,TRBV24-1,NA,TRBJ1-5,TGTGCCACCAGTGAGCAGGTTAATCAGCCCCAGCATTTT,CATSEQVNQPQHF
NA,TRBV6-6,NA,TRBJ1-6,TGTGCCAGCAGTAGGGGGTTGAGGGGGACCCTCCACTTT,CASSRGLRGTLHF
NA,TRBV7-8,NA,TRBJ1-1,TGTGCCAGCAGTCAAGAGGGCGGGACTAAACCGCCATTT,CASSQEGGTKPPF
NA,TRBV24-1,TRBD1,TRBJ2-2,TGTGCCACCAAGGGCCAGGGGGATGTCGGGGAGCTGTTTTTT,CATKGQGDVGELFF
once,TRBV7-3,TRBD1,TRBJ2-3,TGTGCCAGCAGCTCCCCGGGACAGGGGAGAGATACGCAGTATTTT,CASSSPGQGRDTQYF
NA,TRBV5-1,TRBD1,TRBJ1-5,TGCGCCAGCAGCTTGAGAGCAGGGGGCGAAGAGCCCCAGCATTTT,CASSLRAGGEEPQHF
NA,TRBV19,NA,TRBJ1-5,TGTGCCAGTAGTATAAGTCCTGGGGCAGGGCGCAGCCCCCAGCATTTT,CASSISPGAGRSPQHF
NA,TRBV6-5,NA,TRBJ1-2,TGTGCCAGCAGTTACCAGGGCAGGGGCTATGGCTACACCTTC,CASSYQGRGYGYTF
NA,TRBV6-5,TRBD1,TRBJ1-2,TGTGCCAGCAGACCAGGGACAGCAAACTATGGCTACACCTTC,CASRPGTANYGYTF
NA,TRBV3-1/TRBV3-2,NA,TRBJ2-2,TGTGCCAGCAGCGGTGACAGGTGGGGCACCGGGGAGCTGTTTTTT,CASSGDRWGTGELFF
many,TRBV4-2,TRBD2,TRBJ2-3,TGTGCCAGCAGCCAAAGCGGGGGGATTAGCACAGATACGCAGTATTTT,CASSQSGGISTDTQYF
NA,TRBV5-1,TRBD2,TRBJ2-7,TGCGCCAGCAGCTCAGCGGGACTAGCTGGGACTTCCTACGAGCAGTACTTC,CASSSAGLAGTSYEQYF
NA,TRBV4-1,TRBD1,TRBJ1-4,TGCGCCAGCAGCCCAAAAGGCTGGACAGGGGGAAATGAAAAACTGTTTTTT,CASSPKGWTGGNEKLFF
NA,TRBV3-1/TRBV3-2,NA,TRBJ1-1,TGTGCCAGCAGCCCCGTGGACGGGGTTAACACTGAAGCTTTCTTT,CASSPVDGVNTEAFF
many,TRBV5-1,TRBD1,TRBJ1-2,TGCGCCAGCAGCCAGCCGGGACAGACTAACTATGGCTACACCTTC,CASSQPGQTNYGYTF
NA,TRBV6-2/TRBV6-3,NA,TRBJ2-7,TGTGCCAGCAGTATCCGGACAGACGAGCAGTACTTC,CASSIRTDEQYF
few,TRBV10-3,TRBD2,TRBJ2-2,TGTGCCATCAGCGATAGCGGGGGGGCCCGCGGCGGGGAGCTGTTTTTT,CAISDSGGARGGELFF
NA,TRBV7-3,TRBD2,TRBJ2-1,TGTGCCAGCAGCTTTAGCGGGGCGTACAATGAGCAGTTCTTC,CASSFSGAYNEQFF
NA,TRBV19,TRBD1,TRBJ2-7,TGTGCCAGTAGCCAGACAGGGACCTACTCCTACGAGCAGTACTTC,CASSQTGTYSYEQYF
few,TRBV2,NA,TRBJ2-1,TGTGCCAGCAGTGAGGGGCCGTACAATGAGCAGTTCTTC,CASSEGPYNEQFF
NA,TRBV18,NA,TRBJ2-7,TGTGCCAGCTCACCGGAACAGCTGTCCTACGAGCAGTACTTC,CASSPEQLSYEQYF
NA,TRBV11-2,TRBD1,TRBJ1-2,TGTGCCAGCAGCTTGACACAGGGGAACTATGGCTACACCTTC,CASSLTQGNYGYTF
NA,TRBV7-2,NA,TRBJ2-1,TGTGCCAGCAGCCGCGTCTCCAATGAGCAGTTCTTC,CASSRVSNEQFF
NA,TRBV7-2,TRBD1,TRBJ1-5,TGTGCCAGCAGCGGGACAGTTAATCAGCCCCAGCATTTT,CASSGTVNQPQHF
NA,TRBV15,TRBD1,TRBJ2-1,TGTGCCACCAGCAGAGCCCTATTTCCGGGACAGGGGGCCCATGAGCAGTTCTTC,CATSRALFPGQGAHEQFF
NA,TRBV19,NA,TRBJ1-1,TGTGCCAGTAGTCAGCAGGGATTCGGCACTGAAGCTTTCTTT,CASSQQGFGTEAFF
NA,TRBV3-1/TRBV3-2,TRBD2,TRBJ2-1,TGTGCCAGCAGCCAAGGGCGGACTAGCGGGGGGGATGAGCAGTTCTTC,CASSQGRTSGGDEQFF
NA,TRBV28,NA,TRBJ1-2,TGTGCCAGCAGTTTATCGGGAAGAAGGTATGGCTACACCTTC,CASSLSGRRYGYTF
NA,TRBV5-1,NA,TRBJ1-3,TGCGCCAGCAGCTTGGCTACGGGTTCCGGAAACACCATATATTTT,CASSLATGSGNTIYF
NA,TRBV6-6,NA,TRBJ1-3,TGTGCCAGCACTAAGACTGGAAGCTCTGGAAACACCATATATTTT,CASTKTGSSGNTIYF
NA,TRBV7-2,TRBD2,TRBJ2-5,TGTGCCAGCAGCTCCCTAGCGGTGGGAGGGGAGACCCAGTACTTC,CASSSLAVGGETQYF
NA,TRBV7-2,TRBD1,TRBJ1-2,TGTGCCAGCAGCTTAGATGGGACAGGGGAGTTCACCTTC,CASSLDGTGEFTF
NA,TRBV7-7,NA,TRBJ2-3,TGTGCTAGCAGCTTAAGTCTATCTAGCACAGATACGCAGTATTTT,CASSLSLSSTDTQYF
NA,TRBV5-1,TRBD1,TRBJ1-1,TGCGCCAGCAGCTTCGACAGGGGCGGCACTGAAGCTTTCTTT,CASSFDRGGTEAFF
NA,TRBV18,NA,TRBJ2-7,TGTGCCAGCTCACCACCGGGCGTGTACGAGCAGTACTTC,CASSPPGVYEQYF
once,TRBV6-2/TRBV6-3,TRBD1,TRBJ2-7,TGTGCCAGCAGCCGAATATTAAGGACAGGCTCCTACGAGCAGTACTTC,CASSRILRTGSYEQYF
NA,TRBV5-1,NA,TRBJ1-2,TGCGCCAGCAGCTTGGTACTAGGTGACTATGGCTACACCTTC,CASSLVLGDYGYTF
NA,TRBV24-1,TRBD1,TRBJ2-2,TGTGCCACCAGCCCGGGACAGGGGTGGTACACCGGGGAGCTGTTTTTT,CATSPGQGWYTGELFF
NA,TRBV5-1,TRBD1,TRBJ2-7,TGCGCCAGCAGCTTGGGACAGGGGAGATCCTACGAGCAGTACTTC,CASSLGQGRSYEQYF
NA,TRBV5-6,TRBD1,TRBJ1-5,TGTGCCAGCAGCGGGGGACAGGGCTACAATCAGCCCCAGCATTTT,CASSGGQGYNQPQHF
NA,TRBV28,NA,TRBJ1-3,TGTGCCAGCCCCACCGCAGACAGAAACACCATATATTTT,CASPTADRNTIYF
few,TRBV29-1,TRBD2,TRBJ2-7,TGCAGCGTTATAGCGGGGGGTCGCGAGCAGTACTTC,CSVIAGGREQYF
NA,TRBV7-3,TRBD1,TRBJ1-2,TGTGCCAGCAGCTTAAGTCCGAGGGGACAGGGGATGGATGGCTACACCTTC,CASSLSPRGQGMDGYTF
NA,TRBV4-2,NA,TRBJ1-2,TGTGCCAGCAGTCCGAGGCAGGGGAACAACTATGGCTACACCTTC,CASSPRQGNNYGYTF
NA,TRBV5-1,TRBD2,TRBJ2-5,TGCGCCAGCAGCCAAGCGGGGGTTCGTAGAGAGACCCAGTACTTC,CASSQAGVRRETQYF
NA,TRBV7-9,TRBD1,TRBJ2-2,TGTGCCAGCAGCTTAAGGGGACAGGCTATACTTGTCCGGGAGCTGTTTTTT,CASSLRGQAILVRELFF
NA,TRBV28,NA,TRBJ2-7,TGTGCCAGCAGTTTAAACAGTATACCCTACGAGCAGTACTTC,CASSLNSIPYEQYF
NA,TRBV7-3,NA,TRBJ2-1,TGTGCCAGCAGCCCCTCGTCCTACAATGAGCAGTTCTTC,CASSPSSYNEQFF
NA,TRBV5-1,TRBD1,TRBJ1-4,TGCGCCAGCAGCTACTCCGGGACAGGGGGCGGTGAAAAACTGTTTTTT,CASSYSGTGGGEKLFF
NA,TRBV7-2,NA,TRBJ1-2,TGTGCCAGCAGCTTAGCCGGGAGGGGGTATGGCTACACCTTC,CASSLAGRGYGYTF
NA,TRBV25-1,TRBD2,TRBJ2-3,TGTGCCAGCAGTTCCGGACTAGCGCTAAGCACAGATACGCAGTATTTT,CASSSGLALSTDTQYF
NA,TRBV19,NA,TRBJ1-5,TGTGCCAGTAGTATTATCTCTCAGCCCCAGCATTTT,CASSIISQPQHF
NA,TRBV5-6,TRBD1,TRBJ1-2,TGTGCCAGCAGCCCCCCAGGGGGCTGGACCCCTGTATATGGCTACACCTTC,CASSPPGGWTPVYGYTF
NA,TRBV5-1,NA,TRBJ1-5,TGCGCCAGCAGCTCGGGAGAGGGGCCCCAGCATTTT,CASSSGEGPQHF
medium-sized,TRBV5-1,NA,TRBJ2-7,TGCGCCAGCAGCTTGCTGGCAGGGGAGTTGGGGGAGCAGTACTTC,CASSLLAGELGEQYF